The T cell receptor beta chain described here comes from a study of response to subunit inactivated influenza vaccine. Study-wide results and caveats: T cells newly recruited by each seasonal influenza vaccination are few, the authors suggested.

Each CDR3 protein gets one entry after TCRdb re-called the RT-PCR reads with MiXCR. The sample contains hundreds of thousands of distinct CDR3 sequences, approximately 13% of which appear only once. Looked up from germline, CDR1 is SGHRS and CDR2 is YFSETQ. Trimming shortened V by 6 bases and J by 7 bases, and 16 bases separated the two germline ends. The CDR3 totals 13 residues. This clonotype was seen a handful of times. Its antigen is undetermined. This receptor was taken from a man over 45 who received an inactivated influenza vaccine. The sample was PBMCs from blood, taken approximately 15 days before vaccination. V and J are TRBV5-1 and TRBJ1-2; weak D call: TRBD1 (6 bases). CDR3 DNA sequence: TGCGCCAGCACCTCAGACGGACAGTTTGGCTACACCTTC. Residues: CASTSDGQFGYTF.